The T cell receptor beta chain described here comes from a study of monozygotic twins with cystic fibrosis. Study results and limitations: V usage most resembled the co-twin in 13 of 16 pairs. Monozygotic CF twin pairs shared significantly more nucleotide-identical clonotypes than unrelated CF individuals did.

V lost 4 bases to trimming and J lost 3 bases; unmatched junction nucleotides: 12. This CDR3 comprises 16 residues. CDR1 MDHEN and CDR2 SYDVKM come from the germline V gene. Data came from immunoSEQ multiplex PCR; TCRdb stores just in-frame clones and leaves some out. The sample lists fewer than 30,000 clones, around four fifths occurring once. This clone was seen only a few times. Its antigen is still unknown. The TCR sequence derives from a girl aged 2 to 9 with cystic fibrosis. V is TRBV28 and J is TRBJ2-7, with TRBD2 matching over 7 bases. Sequenced sample: blood. DNA for the CDR3: TGTGCCAGCAGTTCCCACGGATGGGCTAGCGGCTACGAGCAGTACTTC. Its protein is CASSSHGWASGYEQYF.